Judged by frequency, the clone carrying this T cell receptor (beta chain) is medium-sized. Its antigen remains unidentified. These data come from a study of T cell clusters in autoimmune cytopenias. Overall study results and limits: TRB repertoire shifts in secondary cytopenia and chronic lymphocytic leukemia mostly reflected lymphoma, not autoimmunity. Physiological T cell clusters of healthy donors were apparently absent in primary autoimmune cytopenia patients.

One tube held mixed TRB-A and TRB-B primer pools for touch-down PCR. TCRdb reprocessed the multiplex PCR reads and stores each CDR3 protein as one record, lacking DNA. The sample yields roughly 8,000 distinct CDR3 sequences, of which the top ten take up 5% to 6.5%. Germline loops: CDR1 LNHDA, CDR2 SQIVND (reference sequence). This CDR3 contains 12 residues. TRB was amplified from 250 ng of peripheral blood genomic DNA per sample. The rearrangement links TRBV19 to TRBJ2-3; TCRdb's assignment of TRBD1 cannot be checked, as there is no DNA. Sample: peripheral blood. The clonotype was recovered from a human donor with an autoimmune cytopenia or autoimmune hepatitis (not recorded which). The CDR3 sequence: CATVSGGDTQYF.